The 20 T cell receptor beta chains presented below share a single source sample, sequenced in a study of patients and donors after allogeneic stem cell transplantation. MiXCR, run by TCRdb on the RT-PCR reads, gives a single entry per CDR3 protein. The table includes tens of thousands of distinct CDR3 sequences, around 48% detected once. Sequencing used blood, either unsorted or a sorted T cell fraction (not recorded which). The receptor set was obtained from a human donor who was either an allogeneic HSCT recipient or a stem cell or donor lymphocyte infusion donor (not recorded which). It is not recorded whose cells these are; they may come from a transplant donor.

The gene calls are TRBV4-3 and TRBJ1-4; D is ambiguous. The CDR3 contains 16 residues. The germline V gene encodes CDR1 LGHNA and CDR2 YSLEER. V lost 0 bases and J lost 5, with 13 bases in between. In DNA form, the CDR3 reads TGCGCCAGCAGCCAAGATGTGGCCAGTAGAAATGAAAAACTGTTTTTT. Translation: CASSQDVASRNEKLFF.

This clonotype was counted a few times. CDR3 sequence (DNA): TGCGCCAGCAGCCTATGGACAGCTAATAATTCACCCCTCCACTTT. Translation: CASSLWTANNSPLHF. This sequence joins TRBV4-1 and TRBJ1-6; weak D call: TRBD1 (6 bases). This CDR3 contains 15 residues. Germline CDR1 is MGHRA and CDR2 is YSYEKL. The V gene lost 4 bases and the J gene lost 5 bases, with 12 bases spanning the gap.

The V and J genes are TRBV29-1 and TRBJ1-2; D not resolved. V dropped 5 bases and J dropped 6 bases, with 13 bases sitting between them. Germline V gene sequence: CDR1 SQVTM, CDR2 ANQGSEA. The CDR3 sequence is 12 residues long. CDR3 sequence reads: CSVWRSADGYTF. As DNA, the CDR3 is TGCAGCGTTTGGCGCAGCGCTGATGGCTACACCTTC.

CDR3 bases: TGCAGTGCTAGAATATCGACAGGTAGCAGCGTTCAGAACGAGCAGTACTTC. This translates into CSARISTGSSVQNEQYF. This sequence joins TRBV20-1 and TRBJ2-7; a possible D gene is TRBD1 (6 bases). Per the germline V gene, CDR1 is DFQATT and CDR2 is SNEGSKA (reference sequence). The CDR3 consists of 17 residues. Deletions cut 2 bases from V and 5 bases from J, with 25 bases between.

This clonotype was counted a few times. J is TRBJ1-3 and V is TRBV6-5, with 9 bases aligning to TRBD1. Germline CDR1 and CDR2: MNHEY and SVGAGI. V was clipped by 6 bases and J by 9 bases; unmatched bases: 9. The CDR3 has 14 amino acids. CDR3 bases: TGTGCCAGCAGCCGGACAGGGGCTGCGAGCACCATATATTTT. As protein: CASSRTGAASTIYF.

CDR3 coding DNA: TGCGCCAGCAGCCAAGAATCGGGCGGGTACGCTGAGCAGTTCTTC. Its translation: CASSQESGGYAEQFF. V usage is TRBV4-3 and J usage is TRBJ2-1, with D possibly being TRBD2 (5 bases). Trimming removed 0 bases from V and 9 bases from J, with 15 bases in between. This CDR3 is built from 15 residues. CDR1 and CDR2 from the germline V gene are LGHNA and YSLEER.

In this sample, this clonotype turned up a few times. The chain recombines TRBV12-3 or TRBV12-4 with TRBJ1-2; 7 bases align to TRBD1. The CDR3 extends over 13 amino acids. The V and J ends lost 7 bases and 8 bases, in that order; junction bases with no gene match: 10. DNA for the CDR3: TGTGCCAGCACCCAGGAACAGGGGATCGGCTACACCTTC. Its protein is CASTQEQGIGYTF.

This chain uses TRBV7-2 with TRBJ1-1; the D gene is possibly TRBD1 (6 bases). The length of the CDR3 is 14 residues. Germline lookup yields CDR1 SGHTA and CDR2 FQGNSA. Between the trimmed V and J ends, which lost 5 bases and 3 bases, there was a span of 13 bases. The CDR3 region is CASSQGYRDTEAFF. For the CDR3, the DNA is TGTGCCAGCAGCCAAGGTTACAGGGACACTGAAGCTTTCTTT. Drawing the rest from reference TRBV7-2 and TRBJ1-1, the complete variable domain is GAGVSQSPSNKVTEKGKDVELRCDPISGHTALYWYRQSLGQGLEFLIYFQGNSAPDKSGLPSDRFSAERTGGSVSTLTIQRTQQEDSAVYLCASSQGYRDTEAFFGQGTRLTVV.

This clonotype was observed a few times. The rearrangement joins TRBV12-3 or TRBV12-4 to TRBJ1-3; D might be TRBD1 (5 bases). Trimming shortened V by 6 bases and J by 3 bases, and 15 bases separated the two germline ends. This CDR3 region has 15 residues. The CDR3 DNA reads TGTGCCAGCAGCCCCCGGGGCGTGTTTGGAAACACCATATATTTT. Translated: CASSPRGVFGNTIYF.

The J gene is TRBJ1-2, the V gene TRBV7-2; the match to TRBD1 covers 8 bases. Trimming at V came to 5 bases and at J to 3 bases, leaving 2 bases not matched to a gene. The CDR3 is 13 amino acids. Germline CDR1 is SGHTA and CDR2 is FQGNSA. CDR3 protein: CASSMTGDYGYTF. CDR3 nucleotides: TGTGCCAGCAGCATGACAGGGGACTATGGCTACACCTTC. Full variable domain (outside the CDR3, taken from reference TRBV7-2 and TRBJ1-2): GAGVSQSPSNKVTEKGKDVELRCDPISGHTALYWYRQSLGQGLEFLIYFQGNSAPDKSGLPSDRFSAERTGGSVSTLTIQRTQQEDSAVYLCASSMTGDYGYTFGSGTRLTVV.

This clonotype was counted only a few times. This sequence joins TRBV10-1 and TRBJ1-6, with 8 bases matching TRBD1. The germline V gene has CDR1 WNHNN and CDR2 SYGVQD (reference sequence). V lost 2 bases to trimming and J lost 7 bases; unmatched junction nucleotides: 10. The CDR3 runs to 17 residues. The CDR3 spells CASSEALAGQANSPLHF. The CDR3 coding sequence is TGCGCCAGCAGTGAGGCTTTGGCGGGACAGGCAAATTCACCCCTCCACTTT.

This clonotype has just a few counts. The chain links TRBV5-1 to TRBJ2-5, with 8 bases fitting TRBD1. CDR3 size: 16 residues. The V segment lost 4 bases and the J segment 4 bases; nucleotides outside the gene matches: 12. Germline V gene sequence: CDR1 SGHRS, CDR2 YFSETQ. This CDR3 reads CASSPDRVLSRETQYF. The CDR3, as DNA: TGCGCCAGCAGCCCGGACAGGGTCTTGTCGAGAGAGACCCAGTACTTC.

CDR3 coding DNA: TGTGCCACCTCCCCATCGGGACAGTCCAATCAGCCCCAGCATTTT. Its translation is CATSPSGQSNQPQHF. The rearrangement uses TRBV19 and TRBJ1-5; TRBD1 aligns across 7 bases. The CDR3 totals 15 residues. The ends lost 10 bases at V and 3 bases at J; junction bases unmatched: 12. The germline V gene encodes CDR1 LNHDA and CDR2 SQIVND (reference sequence).

This clonotype was recorded once. This chain links TRBV29-1 with TRBJ1-4, with 7 positions matching TRBD1. The CDR3 loop spans 15 amino acids. CDR1 and CDR2 (germline): SQVTM, ANQGSEA. V lost 4 bases and J lost 1; bases outside the gene matches: 6. The CDR3 is CSVGYRGRTNEKLFF. The DNA of the CDR3 is TGCAGCGTTGGTTACAGGGGAAGAACTAATGAAAAACTGTTTTTT.

The chain carries TRBV28 and TRBJ1-1; no clear D. Trimming cost V 2 bases and J 0 bases, with 13 bases left between them. The CDR3 has 16 amino acids. Germline-derived CDR1 and CDR2 are MDHEN and SYDVKM. The CDR3 DNA reads TGTGCCAGCAGTTTAATCCCTACGGGGTTGAACACTGAAGCTTTCTTT. It yields the protein CASSLIPTGLNTEAFF. The full variable domain, completed using reference TRBV28 and TRBJ1-1, is DVKVTQSSRYLVKRTGEKVFLECVQDMDHENMFWYRQDPGLGLRLIYFSYDVKMKEKGDIPEGYSVSREKKERFSLILESASTNQTSMYLCASSLIPTGLNTEAFFGQGTRLTVV.

This clonotype has just a few counts. The chain is built from TRBV3-1 and TRBJ1-5, with a tentative D call TRBD1 (5 bases). The CDR3 spans 15 residues. Germline lookup yields CDR1 LGHDT and CDR2 YNNKEL (reference sequence). Trimming removed 1 base from V and 5 bases from J, with 12 bases in between. The CDR3 is CASSQGRGRDQPQHF. The DNA for the CDR3 is TGTGCCAGCAGCCAAGGAAGGGGAAGGGATCAGCCCCAGCATTTT.

The V gene is TRBV28, the J gene TRBJ1-5; D remains ambiguous. Germline CDR1 MDHEN, CDR2 SYDVKM. The CDR3 runs to 14 residues. Trimming stripped 4 bases from V and 7 bases from J, with 14 bases between. The DNA for the CDR3 is TGTGCCAGCAGTTACCATGATCGTCCGCAGCCCCAGCATTTT. It yields the protein CASSYHDRPQPQHF.

This clonotype was detected a few times. The rearrangement links TRBV5-5 to TRBJ1-6; D is undetermined. CDR3 size: 16 residues. V was pared by 4 bases and J by 6 bases, with 17 bases between. Germline loops: CDR1 SGHKS, CDR2 YYEKEE (reference sequence). As DNA, the CDR3 is TGTGCCAGCAGCCCCGTGACTTGGATGGGTAATTCACCCCTCCACTTT. It yields the protein CASSPVTWMGNSPLHF.

The gene calls are TRBV20-1 and TRBJ2-7; weak D call: TRBD2 (7 bases). CDR1 is DFQATT, CDR2 SNEGSKA, per germline (reference sequence). Trimming took 1 base from V and 2 from J, leaving 21 bases between them. CDR3 length equals 17 residues. CDR3 coding DNA: TGCAGTGCTAGAGCACTTTTTGGGGGCCTAGCGGCCTACGAGCAGTACTTC. Translating it yields CSARALFGGLAAYEQYF.

In this sample, this clonotype turned up a few times. The chain links TRBV12-3 or TRBV12-4 to TRBJ1-2; D is unclear. The V end was cut by 4 bases, the J end by 0 bases, with 12 bases between. The CDR3 has 15 residues. CDR3 in amino acids: CASSSVDQANYGYTF. CDR3 DNA: TGTGCCAGCAGTTCGGTCGACCAAGCTAACTATGGCTACACCTTC.